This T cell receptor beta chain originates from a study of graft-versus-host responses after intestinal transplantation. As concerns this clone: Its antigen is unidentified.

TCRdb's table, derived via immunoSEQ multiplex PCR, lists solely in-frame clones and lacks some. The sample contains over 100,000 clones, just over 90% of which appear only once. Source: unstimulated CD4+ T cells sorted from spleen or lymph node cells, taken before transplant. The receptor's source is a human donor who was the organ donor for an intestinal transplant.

The CDR3 DNA reads as TGTGCCATCAGTGACGGGGCGAGGCCCCAGCATTTT. Its protein product is CAISDGARPQHF. V usage is TRBV10-3 and J usage is TRBJ1-5; TRBD1 might be the D (5 bases). V lost 3 bases, J lost 9 bases, and 9 bases lay in between. The CDR3 contains 12 residues. The germline gives CDR1 ENHRY, CDR2 SYGVKD.